This T cell receptor beta chain emerged from a study of blood T cell repertoires in COVID-19. Overall study: T cells, B-cell-depleted T cells, or PBMCs provided the cDNA or gDNA that served as material.

The V segment lost 3 bases and the J segment 8 bases; nucleotides outside the gene matches: 11. Germline CDR1 SNHLY, CDR2 FYNNEI. The CDR3 is made up of 16 amino acids. Authors' data handling: Amplification of reference gene primers provided the estimated nucleated cell counts. Clones were sequenced by immunoSEQ multiplex PCR, and TCRdb holds only the in-frame ones, with some missing. The V and J calls and clone size come from that table; D and trimming were worked out from the DNA. Found here are approximately 400,000 clones, around 86% of them singletons; the top ten hold approximately 4.7%. The study drew participants aged about 18 to 89 years from approximately 25 US areas. Clinical history reported by participants formed the basis on which cohorts were assigned.

The chain employs TRBV2 and TRBJ2-2, with 8 bases lining up with TRBD1. The clonotype originates from a woman between 50 and 59 years old who had recovered from COVID-19. Sequencing was performed on PBMCs or T cells enriched from blood (not recorded which). Here the CDR3 DNA reads TGTGCCAGCAGTGATGCTAGGACAGGGAAAGCGGGGGAGCTGTTTTTT. This gives the protein CASSDARTGKAGELFF.